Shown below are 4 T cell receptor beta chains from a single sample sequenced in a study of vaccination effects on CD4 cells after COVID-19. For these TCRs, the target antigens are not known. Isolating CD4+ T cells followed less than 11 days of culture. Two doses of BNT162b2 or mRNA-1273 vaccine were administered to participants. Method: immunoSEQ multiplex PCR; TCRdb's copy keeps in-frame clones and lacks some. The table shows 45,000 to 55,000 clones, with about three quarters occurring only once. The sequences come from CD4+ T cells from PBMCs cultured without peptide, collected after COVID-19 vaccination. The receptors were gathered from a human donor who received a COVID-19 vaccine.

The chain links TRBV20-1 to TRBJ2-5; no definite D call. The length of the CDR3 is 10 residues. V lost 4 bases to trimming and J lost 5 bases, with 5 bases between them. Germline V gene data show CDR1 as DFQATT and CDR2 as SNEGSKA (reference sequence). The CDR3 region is CSANGETQYF. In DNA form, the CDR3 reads TGCAGTGCTAACGGGGAGACCCAGTACTTC.

The CDR3 region is CAWATGNNQPQHF. CDR3 DNA: TGTGCCTGGGCGACAGGGAACAATCAGCCCCAGCATTTT. The rearrangement links TRBV30 to TRBJ1-5; 7 positions agree with TRBD1. V shed 5 bases and J 3 bases; nucleotides not matched to a gene: 4. CDR3 size: 13 residues. Germline CDR1 is GTSNPN and CDR2 is SVGIG (reference sequence).

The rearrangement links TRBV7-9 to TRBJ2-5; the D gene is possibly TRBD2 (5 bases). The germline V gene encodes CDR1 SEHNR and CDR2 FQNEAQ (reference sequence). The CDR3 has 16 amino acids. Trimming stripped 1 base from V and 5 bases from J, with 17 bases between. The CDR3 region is CASSLERAVDGETQYF. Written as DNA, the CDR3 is TGTGCCAGCAGCTTAGAGAGAGCGGTCGACGGGGAGACCCAGTACTTC.

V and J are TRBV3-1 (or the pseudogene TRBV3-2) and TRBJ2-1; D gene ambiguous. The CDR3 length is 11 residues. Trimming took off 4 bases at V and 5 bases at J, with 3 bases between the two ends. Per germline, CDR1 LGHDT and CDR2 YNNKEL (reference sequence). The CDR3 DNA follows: TGTGCCAGCAGCCGAAACAATGAGCAGTTCTTC. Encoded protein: CASSRNNEQFF.